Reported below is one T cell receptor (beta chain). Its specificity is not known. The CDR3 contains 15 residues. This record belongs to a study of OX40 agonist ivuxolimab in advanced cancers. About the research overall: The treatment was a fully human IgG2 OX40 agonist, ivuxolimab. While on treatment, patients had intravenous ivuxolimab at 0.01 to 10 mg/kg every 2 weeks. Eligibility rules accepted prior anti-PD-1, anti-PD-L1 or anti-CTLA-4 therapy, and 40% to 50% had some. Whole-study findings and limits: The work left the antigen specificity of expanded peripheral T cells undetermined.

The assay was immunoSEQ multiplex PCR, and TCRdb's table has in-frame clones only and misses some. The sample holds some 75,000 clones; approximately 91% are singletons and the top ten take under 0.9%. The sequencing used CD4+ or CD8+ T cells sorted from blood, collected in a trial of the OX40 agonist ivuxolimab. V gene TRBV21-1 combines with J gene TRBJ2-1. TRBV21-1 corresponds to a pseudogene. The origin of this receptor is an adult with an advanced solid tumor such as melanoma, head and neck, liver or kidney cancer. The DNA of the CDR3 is TGTGCCAGCAGCAAATGTGTAGGGTTTGACAATGAGCAGTTCTTC. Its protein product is CASSKCVGFDNEQFF.